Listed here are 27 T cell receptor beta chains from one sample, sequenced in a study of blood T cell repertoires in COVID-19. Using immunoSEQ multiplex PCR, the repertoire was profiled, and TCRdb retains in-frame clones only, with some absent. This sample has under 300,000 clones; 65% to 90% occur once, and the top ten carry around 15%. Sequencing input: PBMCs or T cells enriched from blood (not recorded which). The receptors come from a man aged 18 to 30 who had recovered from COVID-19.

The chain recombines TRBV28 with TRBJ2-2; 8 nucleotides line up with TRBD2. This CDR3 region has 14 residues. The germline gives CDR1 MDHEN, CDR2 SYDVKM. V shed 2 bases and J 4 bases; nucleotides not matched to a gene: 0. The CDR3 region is CASSLLAGTGELFF. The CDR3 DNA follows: TGTGCCAGCAGTTTACTAGCGGGCACCGGGGAGCTGTTTTTT.

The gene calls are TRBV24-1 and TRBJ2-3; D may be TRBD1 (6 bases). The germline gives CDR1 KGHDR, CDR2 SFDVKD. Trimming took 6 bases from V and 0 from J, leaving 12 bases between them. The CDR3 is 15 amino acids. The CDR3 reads CATSRDTSSTDTQYF. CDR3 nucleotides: TGTGCCACCAGTCGGGACACTTCTAGCACAGATACGCAGTATTTT.

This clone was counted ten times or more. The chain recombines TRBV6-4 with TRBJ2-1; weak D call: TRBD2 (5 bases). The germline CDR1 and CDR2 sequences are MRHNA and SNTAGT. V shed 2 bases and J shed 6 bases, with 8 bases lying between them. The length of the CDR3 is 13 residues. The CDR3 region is CASSDREFNEQFF. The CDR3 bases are TGTGCCAGCAGTGACAGGGAGTTCAATGAGCAGTTCTTC.

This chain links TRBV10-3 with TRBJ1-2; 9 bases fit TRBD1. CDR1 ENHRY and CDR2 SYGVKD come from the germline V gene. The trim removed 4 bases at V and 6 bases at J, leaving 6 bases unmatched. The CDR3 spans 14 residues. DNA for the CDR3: TGTGCCATCAGTGCGGACAGGGGAAGTAATGGCTACACCTTC. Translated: CAISADRGSNGYTF.

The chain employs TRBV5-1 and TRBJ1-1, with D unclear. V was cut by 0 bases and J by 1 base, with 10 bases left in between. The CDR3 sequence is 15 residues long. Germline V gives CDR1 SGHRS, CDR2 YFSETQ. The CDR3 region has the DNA TGCGCCAGCAGCTTGGCCACGGGGTGGAACACTGAAGCTTTCTTT. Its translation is CASSLATGWNTEAFF.

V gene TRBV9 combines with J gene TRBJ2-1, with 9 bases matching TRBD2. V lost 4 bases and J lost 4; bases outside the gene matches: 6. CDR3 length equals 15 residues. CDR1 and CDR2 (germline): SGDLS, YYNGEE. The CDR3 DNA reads TGTGCCAGCAGCCCCATGCGGGAGGGGTACAATGAGCAGTTCTTC. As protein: CASSPMREGYNEQFF.

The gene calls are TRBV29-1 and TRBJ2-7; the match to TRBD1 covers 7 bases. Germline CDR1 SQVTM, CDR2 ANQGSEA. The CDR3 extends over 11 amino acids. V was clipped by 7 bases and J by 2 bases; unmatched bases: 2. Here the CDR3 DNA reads TGCAGCGCCGGACAGGCCTACGAGCAGTACTTC. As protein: CSAGQAYEQYF.

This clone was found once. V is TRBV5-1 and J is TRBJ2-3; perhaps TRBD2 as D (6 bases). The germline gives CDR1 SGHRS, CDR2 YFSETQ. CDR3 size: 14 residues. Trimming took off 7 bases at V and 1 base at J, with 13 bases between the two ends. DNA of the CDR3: TGCGCCAGCCTGGAGGGATCCCGCACAGATACGCAGTATTTT. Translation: CASLEGSRTDTQYF.

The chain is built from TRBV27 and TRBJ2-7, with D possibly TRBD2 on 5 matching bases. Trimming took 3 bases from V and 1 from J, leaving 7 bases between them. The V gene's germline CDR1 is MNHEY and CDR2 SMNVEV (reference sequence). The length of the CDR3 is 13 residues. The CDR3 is CASSFSESYEQYF. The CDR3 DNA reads TGTGCCAGCAGTTTTAGCGAATCCTACGAGCAGTACTTC.

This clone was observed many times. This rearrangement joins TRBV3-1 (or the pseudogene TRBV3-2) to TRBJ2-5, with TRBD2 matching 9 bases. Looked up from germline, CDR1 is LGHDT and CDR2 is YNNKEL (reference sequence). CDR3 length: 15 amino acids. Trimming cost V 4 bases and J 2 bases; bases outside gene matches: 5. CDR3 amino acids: CASSLRGGAQETQYF. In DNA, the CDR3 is TGTGCCAGCAGCCTGCGGGGGGGGGCACAAGAGACCCAGTACTTC.

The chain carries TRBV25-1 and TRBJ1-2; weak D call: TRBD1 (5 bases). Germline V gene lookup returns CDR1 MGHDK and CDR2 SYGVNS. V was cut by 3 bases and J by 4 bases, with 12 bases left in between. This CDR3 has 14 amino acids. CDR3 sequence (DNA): TGTGCCAGCAGTGATCTCGGGGGTGGCTATGGCTACACCTTC. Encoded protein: CASSDLGGGYGYTF.

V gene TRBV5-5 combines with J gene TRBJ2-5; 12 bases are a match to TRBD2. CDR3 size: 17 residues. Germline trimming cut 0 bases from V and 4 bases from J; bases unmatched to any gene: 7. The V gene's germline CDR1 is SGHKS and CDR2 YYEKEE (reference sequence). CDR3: CASSLVLAGGEGETQYF. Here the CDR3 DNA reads TGTGCCAGCAGCTTGGTCCTAGCGGGAGGGGAGGGAGAGACCCAGTACTTC.

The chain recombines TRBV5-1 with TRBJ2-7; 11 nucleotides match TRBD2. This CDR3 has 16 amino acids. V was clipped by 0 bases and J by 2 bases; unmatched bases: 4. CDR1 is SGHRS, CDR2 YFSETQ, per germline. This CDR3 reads CASSLGSSGGTYEQYF. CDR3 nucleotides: TGCGCCAGCAGCTTGGGGTCTAGCGGGGGGACCTACGAGCAGTACTTC.

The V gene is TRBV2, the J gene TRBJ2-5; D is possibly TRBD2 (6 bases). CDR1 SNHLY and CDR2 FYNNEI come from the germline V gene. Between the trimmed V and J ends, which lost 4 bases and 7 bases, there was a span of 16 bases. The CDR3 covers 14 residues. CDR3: CASSGGNMVGTQYF. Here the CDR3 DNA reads TGTGCCAGCAGTGGCGGGAACATGGTGGGGACCCAGTACTTC. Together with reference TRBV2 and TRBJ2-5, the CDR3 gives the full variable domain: EPEVTQTPSHQVTQMGQEVILRCVPISNHLYFYWYRQILGQKVEFLVSFYNNEISEKSEIFDDQFSVERPDGSNFTLKIRSTKLEDSAMYFCASSGGNMVGTQYFGPGTRLLVL.

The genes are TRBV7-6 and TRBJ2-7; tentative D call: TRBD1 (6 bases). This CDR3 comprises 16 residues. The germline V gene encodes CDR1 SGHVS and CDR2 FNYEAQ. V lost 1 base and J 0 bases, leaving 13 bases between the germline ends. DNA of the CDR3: TGTGCCAGCAGCTTAGTTTCTCCAGGGGCCTCCTACGAGCAGTACTTC. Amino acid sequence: CASSLVSPGASYEQYF.

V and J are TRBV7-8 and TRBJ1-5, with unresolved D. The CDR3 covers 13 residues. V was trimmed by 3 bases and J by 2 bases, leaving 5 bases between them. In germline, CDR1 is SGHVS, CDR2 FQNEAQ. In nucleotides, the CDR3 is TGTGCCAGCAGCTTCCCCGGCAATCAGCCCCAGCATTTT. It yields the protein CASSFPGNQPQHF.

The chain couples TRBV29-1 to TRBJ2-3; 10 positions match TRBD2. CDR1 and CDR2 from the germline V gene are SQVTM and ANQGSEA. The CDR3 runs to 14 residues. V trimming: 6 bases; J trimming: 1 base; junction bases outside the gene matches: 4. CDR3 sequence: CSVQSGGGTDTQYF. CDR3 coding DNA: TGCAGCGTCCAGAGCGGGGGGGGCACAGATACGCAGTATTTT.

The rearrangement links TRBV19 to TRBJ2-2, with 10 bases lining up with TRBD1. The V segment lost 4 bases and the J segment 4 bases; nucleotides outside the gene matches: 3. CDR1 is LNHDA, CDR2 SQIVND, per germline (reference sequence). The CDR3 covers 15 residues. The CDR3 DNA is TGTGCCAGTAGTACGGGACAGGGGCCCACCGGGGAGCTGTTTTTT. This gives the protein CASSTGQGPTGELFF.

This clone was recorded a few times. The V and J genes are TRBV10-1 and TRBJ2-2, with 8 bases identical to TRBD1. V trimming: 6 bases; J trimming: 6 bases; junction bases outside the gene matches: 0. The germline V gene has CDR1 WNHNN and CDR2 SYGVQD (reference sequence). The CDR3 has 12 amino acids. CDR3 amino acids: CASRQGAGELFF. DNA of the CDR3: TGCGCCAGCAGACAGGGGGCCGGGGAGCTGTTTTTT.

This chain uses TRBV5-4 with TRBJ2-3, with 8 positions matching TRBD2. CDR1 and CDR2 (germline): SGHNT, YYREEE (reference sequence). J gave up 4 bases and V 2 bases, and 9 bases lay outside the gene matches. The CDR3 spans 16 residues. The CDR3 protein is CASSLFGGGTPDTQYF. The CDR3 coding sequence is TGTGCCAGCAGCTTATTCGGCGGGGGGACGCCAGATACGCAGTATTTT.

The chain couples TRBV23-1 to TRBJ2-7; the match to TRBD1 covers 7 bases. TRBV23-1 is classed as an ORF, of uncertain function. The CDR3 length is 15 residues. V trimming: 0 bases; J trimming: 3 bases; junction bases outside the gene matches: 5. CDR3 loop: CASSQSRGGSYEQYF. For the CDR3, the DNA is TGCGCCAGCAGTCAATCAAGAGGGGGCAGCTACGAGCAGTACTTC.

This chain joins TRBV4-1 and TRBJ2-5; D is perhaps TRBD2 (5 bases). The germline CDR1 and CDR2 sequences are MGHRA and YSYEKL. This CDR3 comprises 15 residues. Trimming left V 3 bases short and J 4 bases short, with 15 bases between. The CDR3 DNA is TGCGCCAGCAGCCACGGAGGTCCTAACGGAGAGACCCAGTACTTC. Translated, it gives CASSHGGPNGETQYF.

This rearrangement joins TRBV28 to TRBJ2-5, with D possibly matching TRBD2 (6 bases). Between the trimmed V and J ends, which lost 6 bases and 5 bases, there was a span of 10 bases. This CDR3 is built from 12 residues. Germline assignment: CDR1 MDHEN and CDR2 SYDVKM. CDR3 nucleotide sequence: TGTGCCAGCAGCCAGGAGGGGGAGACCCAGTACTTC. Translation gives CASSQEGETQYF.

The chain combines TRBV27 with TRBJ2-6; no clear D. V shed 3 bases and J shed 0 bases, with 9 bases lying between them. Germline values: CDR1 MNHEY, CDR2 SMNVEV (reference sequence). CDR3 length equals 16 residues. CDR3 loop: CASSFRTNSGANVLTF. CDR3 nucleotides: TGTGCCAGCAGTTTCAGAACAAACTCTGGGGCCAACGTCCTGACTTTC.

The CDR3 region is CASSQMTSTDTQYF. In nucleotides, the CDR3 is TGCGCCAGCAGCCAAATGACTAGCACAGATACGCAGTATTTT. V is TRBV4-1 and J is TRBJ2-3; D unresolved. This CDR3 contains 14 residues. The V and J ends lost 2 bases and 0 bases respectively, with 6 bases between them. The germline gives CDR1 MGHRA, CDR2 YSYEKL.

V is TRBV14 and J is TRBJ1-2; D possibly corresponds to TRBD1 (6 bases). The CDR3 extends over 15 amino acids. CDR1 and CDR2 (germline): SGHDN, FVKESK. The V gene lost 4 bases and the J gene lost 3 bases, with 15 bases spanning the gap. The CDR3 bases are TGTGCCAGCAGCCTCGCCGATGGGACATACTATGGCTACACCTTC. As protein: CASSLADGTYYGYTF. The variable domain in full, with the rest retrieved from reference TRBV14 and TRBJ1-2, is EAGVTQFPSHSVIEKGQTVTLRCDPISGHDNLYWYRRVMGKEIKFLLHFVKESKQDESGMPNNRFLAERTGGTYSTLKVQPAELEDSGVYFCASSLADGTYYGYTFGSGTRLTVV.

The CDR3: CASSLSGQGNTEAFF. In DNA form, the CDR3 reads TGCGCCAGCAGCTTGTCAGGACAGGGGAACACTGAAGCTTTCTTT. The genes are TRBV5-1 and TRBJ1-1; 8 nucleotides agree with TRBD1. Germline assignment: CDR1 SGHRS and CDR2 YFSETQ. The CDR3 runs to 15 residues. Trimming at V came to 1 base and at J to 1 base, leaving 3 bases not matched to a gene.